These 32 T cell receptor beta chains came from one sample sequenced in a study of T cell repertoires in ileal Crohn's disease. TCRdb's table, derived via immunoSEQ multiplex PCR, lists solely in-frame clones and lacks some. The sample shows about 12,000 clones, 75% to 85% of them seen only once. Regarding time point: neoterminal ileum biopsy at postoperative endoscopy, about 6 months after surgery. Sequencing was performed on ileal tissue. The receptors come from an adult with Crohn's disease.

As DNA, the CDR3 is TGTGCCAGCAGCATGGACAGAGGCGAGCAGTACTTC. It yields the protein CASSMDRGEQYF. The J gene is TRBJ2-7, the V gene TRBV7-9; possibly TRBD1 for D (6 bases). The CDR3 spans 12 residues. V lost 5 bases and J 6 bases, leaving 11 bases between the germline ends. Germline loops: CDR1 SEHNR, CDR2 FQNEAQ (reference sequence).

This clone was detected only a few times. The chain carries TRBV30 and TRBJ1-2; D gene unclear. V was clipped by 0 bases and J by 7 bases, with 9 bases between them. The CDR3 spans 12 residues. Looked up from germline, CDR1 is GTSNPN and CDR2 is SVGIG (reference sequence). The CDR3 here is CAWSVSLSGYTF. Here the CDR3 DNA reads TGTGCCTGGAGTGTGAGTCTAAGTGGCTACACCTTC. Drawing the rest from reference TRBV30 and TRBJ1-2, the complete variable domain is SQTIHQWPATLVQPVGSPLSLECTVEGTSNPNLYWYRQAAGRGLQLLFYSVGIGQISSEVPQNLSASRPQDRQFILSSKKLLLSDSGFYLCAWSVSLSGYTFGSGTRLTVV.

The chain carries TRBV4-1 and TRBJ1-4; D unresolved. CDR3 length equals 18 residues. V was pared by 0 bases and J by 3 bases, with 17 bases between. Germline-derived CDR1 and CDR2 are MGHRA and YSYEKL. The CDR3 region has the DNA TGCGCCAGCAGCCAAGATACCCCCGCAGGCGTGTCTAATGAAAAACTGTTTTTT. The encoded protein is CASSQDTPAGVSNEKLFF.

The rearrangement joins TRBV25-1 to TRBJ2-7; 10 bases agree with TRBD1. This CDR3 is 13 amino acids long. V was clipped by 10 bases and J by 4 bases; unmatched bases: 7. The germline V gene encodes CDR1 MGHDK and CDR2 SYGVNS. The CDR3 DNA sequence: TGTGCCACCCGGGACAGGGGACCGTACGAGCAGTACTTC. Encoded protein: CATRDRGPYEQYF.

The rearrangement joins TRBV28 to TRBJ1-5; D might be TRBD1 (5 bases). This CDR3 contains 15 residues. V lost 5 bases and J lost 0, with 11 bases in between. The germline CDR1 and CDR2 sequences are MDHEN and SYDVKM. CDR3 sequence (DNA): TGTGCCAGCAGTCCTTGGGACTTTAGCAATCAGCCCCAGCATTTT. Translated: CASSPWDFSNQPQHF.

The chain employs TRBV28 and TRBJ1-2; D gene unclear. The germline gives CDR1 MDHEN, CDR2 SYDVKM. Trimming pared 8 bases from V and 4 bases from J, leaving 14 bases between. CDR3 length equals 13 residues. The CDR3 sequence is CASERPNSYGYTF. CDR3 DNA: TGTGCCAGCGAGAGGCCGAATAGCTATGGCTACACCTTC.

The chain couples TRBV27 to TRBJ2-7; maybe TRBD1 (5 bases). The length of the CDR3 is 13 residues. Trimming removed 3 bases from V and 6 bases from J, with 12 bases in between. The germline V gene encodes CDR1 MNHEY and CDR2 SMNVEV (reference sequence). Here the CDR3 DNA reads TGTGCCAGCAGTTTGGGAAGGGGCAGCGAGCAGTACTTC. It codes for CASSLGRGSEQYF.

The J gene is TRBJ2-3, the V gene TRBV4-2, with 8 positions matching TRBD2. J gave up 3 bases and V 4 bases, and 3 bases lay outside the gene matches. CDR1 is LGHNA, CDR2 YNFKEQ, per germline. This CDR3 region has 14 residues. The CDR3 DNA is TGTGCCAGCAGCCTAGGACTAGCAACAGATACGCAGTATTTT. Translation: CASSLGLATDTQYF.

This chain links TRBV7-2 with TRBJ1-5; 7 positions match TRBD1. Germline values: CDR1 SGHTA, CDR2 FQGNSA. The CDR3 totals 13 residues. V dropped 5 bases and J dropped 7; count of bases not matched to a gene: 5. As DNA, the CDR3 is TGTGCCAGCAGCGGGACAGTAGGACAGCCCCAGCATTTT. As protein: CASSGTVGQPQHF.

This clone was found a few times. V is TRBV5-1 and J is TRBJ2-3; 7 nucleotides agree with TRBD1. The CDR3 sequence is 15 residues long. Germline CDR1 reads SGHRS; CDR2 reads YFSETQ. With V trimmed by 0 bases and J by 3 bases, 4 bases remained unmatched. The CDR3 region is CASSLGIQGTDTQYF. The CDR3 region has the DNA TGCGCCAGCAGCTTGGGAATACAGGGGACAGATACGCAGTATTTT.

The chain carries TRBV28 and TRBJ2-6; 7 bases align to TRBD1. Germline trimming cut 6 bases from V and 2 bases from J; bases unmatched to any gene: 4. CDR3 size: 15 residues. Germline assignment: CDR1 MDHEN and CDR2 SYDVKM. In nucleotides, the CDR3 is TGTGCCAGCAGGGTCCAGGGGGCTGGGGCCAACGTCCTGACTTTC. Amino acids: CASRVQGAGANVLTF.

This chain joins TRBV18 and TRBJ2-7, with TRBD1 as a possible D gene (5 bases). The length of the CDR3 is 14 residues. Trimming shortened V by 6 bases and J by 2 bases, and 14 bases separated the two germline ends. From germline, CDR1 is KGHSH and CDR2 LQKENI. CDR3 coding DNA: TGTGCCAGCTCGTATTCCAGGGCTGCCTACGAGCAGTACTTC. Residues: CASSYSRAAYEQYF.

The rearrangement joins TRBV5-4 to TRBJ2-1; 9 positions match TRBD1. Germline loops: CDR1 SGHNT, CDR2 YYREEE (reference sequence). V trimming: 5 bases; J trimming: 4 bases; junction bases outside the gene matches: 7. This CDR3 spans 15 amino acids. The CDR3 here is CASRSGTGFYNEQFF. In nucleotides, the CDR3 is TGTGCCAGCAGATCAGGGACAGGGTTTTACAATGAGCAGTTCTTC.

The chain has TRBV10-3 and TRBJ1-1; a weak D match, TRBD1 (6 bases). This CDR3 is 13 amino acids long. With 7 bases removed from V and 1 base from J, the gap between germline ends came to 10 bases. The germline V gene encodes CDR1 ENHRY and CDR2 SYGVKD. The CDR3 bases are TGTGCCATCACGGGACAAGCGAACACTGAAGCTTTCTTT. Translation gives CAITGQANTEAFF.

V and J are TRBV4-1 and TRBJ1-1, with a weak D call TRBD1 (5 bases). V lost 1 base, J lost 3 bases, and 15 bases lay in between. Germline CDR1 reads MGHRA; CDR2 reads YSYEKL. CDR3 size: 16 residues. The CDR3 sequence: CASSQGETGRDTEAFF. DNA for the CDR3: TGCGCCAGCAGCCAAGGGGAAACAGGTCGGGACACTGAAGCTTTCTTT.

The CDR3 coding sequence is TGTGCCAGTAGTGACCGACAGGGGGCAAGGAACACTGAAGCTTTCTTT. Translating gives CASSDRQGARNTEAFF. The chain couples TRBV19 to TRBJ1-1, with 10 positions matching TRBD1. V lost 5 bases to trimming and J lost 1 base; unmatched junction nucleotides: 7. The CDR3 extends over 16 amino acids. Germline loops: CDR1 LNHDA, CDR2 SQIVND (reference sequence).

This clone was seen more than once but under ten times. The chain recombines TRBV5-1 with TRBJ2-3, with 7 bases fitting TRBD1. This CDR3 contains 15 residues. Unmatched junction bases numbered 7, after V lost 4 bases and J lost 2 bases. Germline CDR1 SGHRS, CDR2 YFSETQ. CDR3 amino acids: CASSPGDSYTDTQYF. In DNA form, the CDR3 reads TGCGCCAGCAGCCCCGGGGACAGCTACACAGATACGCAGTATTTT.

The rearrangement links TRBV10-2 to TRBJ1-1; D might be TRBD1 (5 bases). V was pared by 5 bases and J by 3 bases, with 13 bases between. The germline gives CDR1 WSHSY, CDR2 SAAADI. There are 14 residues in the CDR3. CDR3 nucleotides: TGCGCCAGCAGTTACCAGGGCGGCGACACTGAAGCTTTCTTT. Its protein product is CASSYQGGDTEAFF.

The CDR3 nucleotides are TGTGCCAGCAGCTTAGCTCGGAGGACAGATACGCAGTATTTT. This encodes CASSLARRTDTQYF. The rearrangement joins TRBV7-2 to TRBJ2-3, with D possibly TRBD2 on 5 matching bases. Germline V gene data show CDR1 as SGHTA and CDR2 as FQGNSA. CDR3 length: 14 residues. Between the trimmed V and J ends, which lost 0 bases and 3 bases, there was a span of 7 bases.

The chain uses TRBV6-5 and TRBJ1-2; D remains unclear. The CDR3 is 14 amino acids. V lost 2 bases and J lost 1, with 8 bases in between. The germline V gene has CDR1 MNHEY and CDR2 SVGAGI. CDR3 nucleotides: TGTGCCAGCAGTTACACACAAGTTAACTATGGCTACACCTTC. This codes for CASSYTQVNYGYTF.

This clone occurred once. The rearrangement links TRBV5-1 to TRBJ1-2, with 12 bases aligning to TRBD1. CDR1 is SGHRS, CDR2 YFSETQ, per germline. The CDR3 is 15 amino acids. V was clipped by 4 bases and J by 7 bases; unmatched bases: 8. CDR3 protein: CASSGTGGARFGYTF. The CDR3 DNA sequence: TGCGCCAGCAGCGGGACAGGGGGCGCGAGGTTTGGCTACACCTTC.

DNA of the CDR3: TGTGCCAGCAGTTTTCTATACTACAATGAGCAGTTCTTC. Its translation is CASSFLYYNEQFF. The chain couples TRBV27 to TRBJ2-1; D is unresolved. The CDR3 covers 13 residues. V dropped 3 bases and J dropped 3 bases, with 6 bases sitting between them. Germline V gene data show CDR1 as MNHEY and CDR2 as SMNVEV (reference sequence).

The genes are TRBV6-1 and TRBJ1-1; 8 nucleotides line up with TRBD1. The germline V gene has CDR1 MNHNS and CDR2 SASEGT. V gave up 4 bases and J gave up 4 bases; unmatched junction bases: 2. CDR3 length: 13 residues. Here the CDR3 reads CASSAGQGTEAFF. The CDR3 coding sequence is TGTGCCAGCAGTGCTGGACAGGGCACTGAAGCTTTCTTT.

The rearrangement uses TRBV7-3 and TRBJ1-1; no clear D. The length of the CDR3 is 13 residues. Trimming left V 1 base short and J 6 bases short, with 9 bases between. Germline lookup yields CDR1 SGHTA and CDR2 FQGTGA. CDR3 amino acids: CASSLNGGAEAFF. The CDR3 nucleotides read TGTGCCAGCAGCTTAAACGGCGGAGCTGAAGCTTTCTTT. The entire variable domain, with the rest obtained from reference TRBV7-3 and TRBJ1-1, is as follows: GAGVSQTPSNKVTEKGKYVELRCDPISGHTALYWYRQSLGQGPEFLIYFQGTGAADDSGLPNDRFFAVRPEGSVSTLKIQRTERGDSAVYLCASSLNGGAEAFFGQGTRLTVV.

The V call is TRBV29-1, the J call TRBJ1-4; 10 nucleotides align to TRBD1. The CDR3 runs to 14 residues. The germline gives CDR1 SQVTM, CDR2 ANQGSEA. V lost 4 bases to trimming and J lost 6 bases; unmatched junction nucleotides: 5. CDR3 DNA: TGCAGCGTTGGACAGGGGGCTTCGGATGAAAAACTGTTTTTT. It encodes CSVGQGASDEKLFF.

The chain carries TRBV2 and TRBJ1-1, with D possibly being TRBD1 (5 bases). V was clipped by 7 bases and J by 1 base, with 13 bases between them. Germline V gene data show CDR1 as SNHLY and CDR2 as FYNNEI. The length of the CDR3 is 14 residues. The CDR3, as DNA: TGTGCCAGCAACCGGTGGACACGGAACACTGAAGCTTTCTTT. This encodes CASNRWTRNTEAFF. Based on the CDR3 plus reference TRBV2 and TRBJ1-1, the full variable domain is EPEVTQTPSHQVTQMGQEVILRCVPISNHLYFYWYRQILGQKVEFLVSFYNNEISEKSEIFDDQFSVERPDGSNFTLKIRSTKLEDSAMYFCASNRWTRNTEAFFGQGTRLTVV.

This clone appeared a single time. V is TRBV9 and J is TRBJ2-5; TRBD1 matches 11 bases. The V and J ends lost 3 bases and 4 bases, in that order; junction bases with no gene match: 5. Germline-derived CDR1 and CDR2 are SGDLS and YYNGEE. This CDR3 has 15 residues. Here the CDR3 DNA reads TGTGCCAGCAGCGAGGGGACAGGGGGGTTAGAGACCCAGTACTTC. Its translation: CASSEGTGGLETQYF.

This clone has a handful of counts. CDR3 nucleotides: TGTGCCAGCAGCGGAACAGGGGGGGGACTATATGGCTACACCTTC. Its translation is CASSGTGGGLYGYTF. The J gene is TRBJ1-2, the V gene TRBV6-1, with 8 positions matching TRBD1. The CDR3 runs 15 residues. CDR1 and CDR2 (germline): MNHNS, SASEGT. The V segment lost 6 bases and the J segment 5 bases; nucleotides outside the gene matches: 11.

This chain uses TRBV7-6 with TRBJ1-2; TRBD1 agrees at 9 bases. V shed 4 bases and J 6 bases; nucleotides not matched to a gene: 15. The CDR3 has 17 residues. The V gene's germline CDR1 is SGHVS and CDR2 FNYEAQ. The CDR3: CASSSRLFGQGTNGYTF. CDR3 bases: TGTGCCAGCAGCTCGAGATTATTCGGACAGGGGACGAATGGCTACACCTTC.

The chain joins TRBV19 to TRBJ1-5; D gene unclear. V shed 3 bases and J shed 0 bases, with 9 bases lying between them. The germline gives CDR1 LNHDA, CDR2 SQIVND (reference sequence). This CDR3 region has 15 residues. In DNA, the CDR3 is TGTGCCAGTAGTATTTATCGAGATAGCAATCAGCCCCAGCATTTT. Translation gives CASSIYRDSNQPQHF. The whole variable domain, remainder taken from reference TRBV19 and TRBJ1-5, is DGGITQSPKYLFRKEGQNVTLSCEQNLNHDAMYWYRQDPGQGLRLIYYSQIVNDFQKGDIAEGYSVSREKKESFPLTVTSAQKNPTAFYLCASSIYRDSNQPQHFGDGTRLSIL.

This chain joins TRBV5-1 and TRBJ2-5; TRBD2 is a possible D gene (5 bases). The CDR3 is made up of 12 amino acids. Trimming cost V 0 bases and J 6 bases, with 6 bases left between them. Germline V CDR1 and CDR2: SGHRS, YFSETQ. The CDR3 DNA reads TGCGCCAGCAGCTTGGGAGGGCAGACCCAGTACTTC. Residues: CASSLGGQTQYF.

The chain joins TRBV13 to TRBJ1-1, with a possible D match to TRBD1 (5 bases). This CDR3 region has 16 residues. From germline, CDR1 is PRHDT and CDR2 FYEKMQ (reference sequence). The V and J ends lost 5 bases and 0 bases respectively, with 16 bases between them. The CDR3, as DNA: TGTGCCAGCAGCCCAGACTTTACAGGTTTGAACACTGAAGCTTTCTTT. The encoded protein is CASSPDFTGLNTEAFF.